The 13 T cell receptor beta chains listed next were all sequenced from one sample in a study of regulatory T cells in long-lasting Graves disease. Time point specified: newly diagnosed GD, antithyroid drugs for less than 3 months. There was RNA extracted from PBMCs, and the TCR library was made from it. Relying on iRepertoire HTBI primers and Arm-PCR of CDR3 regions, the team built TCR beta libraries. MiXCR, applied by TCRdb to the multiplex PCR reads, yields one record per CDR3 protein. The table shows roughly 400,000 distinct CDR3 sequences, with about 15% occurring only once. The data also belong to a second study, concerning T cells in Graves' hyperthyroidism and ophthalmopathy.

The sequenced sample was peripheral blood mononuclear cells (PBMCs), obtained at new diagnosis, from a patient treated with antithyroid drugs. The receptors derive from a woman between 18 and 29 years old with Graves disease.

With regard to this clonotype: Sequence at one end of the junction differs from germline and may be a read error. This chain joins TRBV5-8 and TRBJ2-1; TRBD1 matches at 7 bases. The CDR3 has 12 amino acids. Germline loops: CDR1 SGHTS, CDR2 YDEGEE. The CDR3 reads CASSLSGQEESF. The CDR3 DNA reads TGTGCCAGCAGCTTGTCCGGACAGGAGGAGTCCTTC.

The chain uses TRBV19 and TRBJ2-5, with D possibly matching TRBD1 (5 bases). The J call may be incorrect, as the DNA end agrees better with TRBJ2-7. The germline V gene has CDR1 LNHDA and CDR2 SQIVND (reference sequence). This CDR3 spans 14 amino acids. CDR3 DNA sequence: TGTGCCAGTAGTATAAATGGACAATCCTACGAGCAGTACTTC. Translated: CASSINGQSYEQYF.

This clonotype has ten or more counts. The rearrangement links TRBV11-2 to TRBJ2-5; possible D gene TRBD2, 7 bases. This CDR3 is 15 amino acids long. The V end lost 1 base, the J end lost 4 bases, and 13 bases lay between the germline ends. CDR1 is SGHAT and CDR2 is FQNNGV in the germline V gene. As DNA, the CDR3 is TGTGCCAGCAGCTTAGGGTCGGGGGGCCCAGAGACCCAGTACTTC. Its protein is CASSLGSGGPETQYF.

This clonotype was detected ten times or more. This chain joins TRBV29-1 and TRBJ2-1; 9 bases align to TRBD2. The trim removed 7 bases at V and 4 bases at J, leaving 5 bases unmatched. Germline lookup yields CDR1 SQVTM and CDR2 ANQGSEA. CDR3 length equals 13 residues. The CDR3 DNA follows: TGCAGCGGCGTAGCGGGAGAGTACAATGAGCAGTTCTTC. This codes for CSGVAGEYNEQFF.

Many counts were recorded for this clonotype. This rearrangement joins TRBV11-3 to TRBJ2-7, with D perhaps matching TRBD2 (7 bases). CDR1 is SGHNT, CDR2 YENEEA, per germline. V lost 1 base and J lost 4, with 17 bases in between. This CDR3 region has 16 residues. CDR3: CASSLAGGSGGYEQYF. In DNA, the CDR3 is TGTGCCAGCAGCTTAGCTGGGGGCTCGGGGGGTTACGAGCAGTACTTC.

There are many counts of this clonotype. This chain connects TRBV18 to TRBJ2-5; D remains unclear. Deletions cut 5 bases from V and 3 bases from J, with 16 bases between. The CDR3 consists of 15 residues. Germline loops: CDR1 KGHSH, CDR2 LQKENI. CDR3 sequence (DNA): TGTGCCAGCTCATACGGAATGGGCAATGAAGAGACCCAGTACTTC. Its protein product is CASSYGMGNEETQYF.

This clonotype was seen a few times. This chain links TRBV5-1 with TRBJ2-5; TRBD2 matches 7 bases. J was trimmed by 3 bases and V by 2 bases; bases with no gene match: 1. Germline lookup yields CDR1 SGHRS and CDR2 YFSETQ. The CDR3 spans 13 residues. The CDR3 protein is CASSFTSEETQYF. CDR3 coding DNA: TGCGCCAGCAGCTTTACTAGCGAAGAGACCCAGTACTTC.

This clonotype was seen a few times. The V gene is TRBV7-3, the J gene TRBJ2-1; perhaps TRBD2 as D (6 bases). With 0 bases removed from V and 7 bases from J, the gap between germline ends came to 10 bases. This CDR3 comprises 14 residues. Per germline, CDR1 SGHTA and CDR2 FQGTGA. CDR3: CASSLTSGLNEQFF. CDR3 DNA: TGTGCCAGCAGCTTAACTAGCGGATTGAATGAGCAGTTCTTC.

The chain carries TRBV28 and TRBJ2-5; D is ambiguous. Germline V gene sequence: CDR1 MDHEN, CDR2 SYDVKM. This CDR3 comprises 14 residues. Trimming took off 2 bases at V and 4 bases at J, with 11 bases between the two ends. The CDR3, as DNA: TGTGCCAGCAGTTTAGGTGTGAGAGGAGAGACCCAGTACTTC. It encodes CASSLGVRGETQYF.

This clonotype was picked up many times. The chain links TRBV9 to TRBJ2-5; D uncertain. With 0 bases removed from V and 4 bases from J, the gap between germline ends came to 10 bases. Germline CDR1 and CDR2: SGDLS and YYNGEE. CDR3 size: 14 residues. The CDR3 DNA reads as TGTGCCAGCAGCGTAGTGGGAATGGGAGAGACCCAGTACTTC. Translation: CASSVVGMGETQYF.

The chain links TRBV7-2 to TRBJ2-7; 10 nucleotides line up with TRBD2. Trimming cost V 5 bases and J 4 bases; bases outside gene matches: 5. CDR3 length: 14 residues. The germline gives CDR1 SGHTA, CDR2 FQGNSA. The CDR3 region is CASSLGTSEYEQYF. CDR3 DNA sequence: TGTGCCAGCAGCCTCGGGACTAGCGAATACGAGCAGTACTTC.

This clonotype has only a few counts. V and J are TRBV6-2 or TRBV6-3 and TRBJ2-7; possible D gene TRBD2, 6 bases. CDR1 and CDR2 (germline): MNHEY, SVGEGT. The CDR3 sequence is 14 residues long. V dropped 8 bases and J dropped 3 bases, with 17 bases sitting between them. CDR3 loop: CASLGRDSGYEQYF. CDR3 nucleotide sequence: TGTGCCAGCCTCGGCCGGGACTCAGGCTACGAGCAGTACTTC.

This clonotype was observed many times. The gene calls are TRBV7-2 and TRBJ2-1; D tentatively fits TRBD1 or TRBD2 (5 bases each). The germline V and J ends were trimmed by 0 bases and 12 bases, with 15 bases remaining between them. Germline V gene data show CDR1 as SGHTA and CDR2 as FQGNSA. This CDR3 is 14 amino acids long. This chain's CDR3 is CASSLAGAPRSQFF. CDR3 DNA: TGTGCCAGCAGCTTAGCCGGGGCCCCAAGGTCGCAGTTCTTC.